Following are 26 T cell receptor beta chains from one sample sequenced in a study of blood T cell repertoires in COVID-19. The repertoire was sequenced with immunoSEQ multiplex PCR; TCRdb's copy has only in-frame clones and lacks some. The sample shows about 95,000 clones, 89% of them seen only once. The sample was peripheral blood. Receptor source: a man in his fifties or sixties with COVID-19, enrolled during active disease.

The chain uses TRBV4-2 and TRBJ1-2; 7 bases map to TRBD1. Per germline, CDR1 LGHNA and CDR2 YNFKEQ. This CDR3 spans 17 amino acids. V dropped 4 bases and J dropped 1; count of bases not matched to a gene: 12. CDR3 residues: CASSPSDRQEYNYGYTF. CDR3 coding DNA: TGTGCCAGCAGCCCATCGGACAGGCAGGAATATAACTATGGCTACACCTTC.

The CDR3 bases are TGCGCCAGCAGCCAAGATGGAGGGGGCCTGGGCACTGAAGCTTTCTTT. It yields the protein CASSQDGGGLGTEAFF. The chain combines TRBV4-1 with TRBJ1-1, with 7 bases fitting TRBD1. V shed 0 bases and J 4 bases; nucleotides not matched to a gene: 8. The length of the CDR3 is 16 residues. CDR1 and CDR2 (germline): MGHRA, YSYEKL.

The rearrangement joins TRBV5-4 to TRBJ2-2; possible D gene TRBD2, 6 bases. The CDR3 covers 14 residues. Trimming stripped 1 base from V and 5 bases from J, with 9 bases between. Germline-derived CDR1 and CDR2 are SGHNT and YYREEE (reference sequence). Here the CDR3 reads CASSLQGGTGELFF. The CDR3 DNA follows: TGTGCCAGCAGCTTGCAGGGAGGTACCGGGGAGCTGTTTTTT.

Here the CDR3 DNA reads TGCGCCAGCAGCCAAGGGCTAGCGGTAGAAGAGACCCAGTACTTC. It yields the protein CASSQGLAVEETQYF. The chain carries TRBV4-1 and TRBJ2-5, with 7 nucleotides matching TRBD2. V gave up 1 base and J gave up 3 bases; unmatched junction bases: 5. CDR1 MGHRA and CDR2 YSYEKL come from the germline V gene. This CDR3 is built from 15 residues.

The chain has TRBV5-6 and TRBJ2-3, with 9 bases that match TRBD2. The length of the CDR3 is 15 residues. The germline V gene encodes CDR1 SGHDT and CDR2 YYEEEE. The trim removed 0 bases at V and 3 bases at J, leaving 2 bases unmatched. The CDR3 loop is CASSLDLAGTDTQYF. In DNA, the CDR3 is TGTGCCAGCAGCTTGGATCTAGCGGGGACAGATACGCAGTATTTT.

The V gene is TRBV5-1, the J gene TRBJ2-2; 7 nucleotides match TRBD1. The CDR3 sequence is 15 residues long. V lost 3 bases, J lost 4 bases, and 6 bases stayed unmatched. Germline CDR1 is SGHRS and CDR2 is YFSETQ. The CDR3 here is CASSSGTALTGELFF. CDR3 bases: TGCGCCAGCAGCTCCGGGACAGCCCTCACCGGGGAGCTGTTTTTT.

V usage is TRBV19 and J usage is TRBJ2-1; TRBD2 agrees at 8 bases. The V segment lost 3 bases and the J segment 4 bases; nucleotides outside the gene matches: 8. The CDR3 has 16 residues. CDR1 LNHDA and CDR2 SQIVND come from the germline V gene (reference sequence). CDR3 sequence (DNA): TGTGCCAGTAGTATCCTAGCGGGCCCACCTTACAATGAGCAGTTCTTC. Its translation: CASSILAGPPYNEQFF.

The chain has TRBV5-1 and TRBJ1-1; the D gene is possibly TRBD1 (6 bases). CDR1 is SGHRS, CDR2 YFSETQ, per germline. The CDR3 contains 13 residues. V was shortened by 1 base and J by 3 bases, with 7 bases between the two germline ends. The CDR3 DNA sequence: TGCGCCAGCAGCTTGACAGGGTACACTGAAGCTTTCTTT. Its translation is CASSLTGYTEAFF. The complete variable domain, with remaining parts taken from reference TRBV5-1 and TRBJ1-1, reads KAGVTQTPRYLIKTRGQQVTLSCSPISGHRSVSWYQQTPGQGLQFLFEYFSETQRNKGNFPGRFSGRQFSNSRSEMNVSTLELGDSALYLCASSLTGYTEAFFGQGTRLTVV.

This rearrangement joins TRBV19 to TRBJ1-2, with 9 bases aligning to TRBD1. Trimming took 3 bases from V and 3 from J; bases not matched to a gene: 5. Germline lookup yields CDR1 LNHDA and CDR2 SQIVND (reference sequence). This CDR3 has 15 amino acids. The CDR3 DNA follows: TGTGCCAGTAGTATTGGGACAGGGCCCTACTATGGCTACACCTTC. It codes for CASSIGTGPYYGYTF.

This clone was counted only a few times. The V gene is TRBV9, the J gene TRBJ2-3; 8 bases align to TRBD2. The CDR3 runs to 15 residues. CDR1 and CDR2 from the germline V gene are SGDLS and YYNGEE. V trimming: 5 bases; J trimming: 0 bases; junction bases outside the gene matches: 5. The CDR3 DNA sequence: TGTGCCAGCAGACCAGCTAGCGGGAGCACAGATACGCAGTATTTT. Amino acid sequence: CASRPASGSTDTQYF.

The chain uses TRBV28 and TRBJ2-1; TRBD1 aligns across 9 bases. CDR1 and CDR2 (germline): MDHEN, SYDVKM. V shed 4 bases and J 5 bases; nucleotides not matched to a gene: 6. The CDR3 totals 15 residues. Here the CDR3 reads CASSSGTGRHNEQFF. In DNA, the CDR3 is TGTGCCAGCAGTTCAGGGACAGGGAGACACAATGAGCAGTTCTTC.

This chain uses TRBV19 with TRBJ1-2; 7 bases agree with TRBD1. The germline gives CDR1 LNHDA, CDR2 SQIVND (reference sequence). The CDR3 has 13 residues. V lost 8 bases and J lost 3; bases outside the gene matches: 6. This chain's CDR3 is CASREQGDYGYTF. DNA of the CDR3: TGTGCCAGTCGCGAGCAGGGGGACTATGGCTACACCTTC.

The genes are TRBV6-5 and TRBJ1-1; D gene ambiguous. Looked up from germline, CDR1 is MNHEY and CDR2 is SVGAGI. V was pared by 6 bases and J by 4 bases, with 15 bases between. The CDR3 has 14 residues. CDR3 coding DNA: TGTGCCAGCAGGGCGTCTGCGAGGGCCACTGAAGCTTTCTTT. This codes for CASRASARATEAFF.

The V gene is TRBV29-1, the J gene TRBJ1-2; the D gene is possibly TRBD1 (5 bases). The V and J ends lost 6 bases and 8 bases respectively, with 19 bases between them. CDR1 SQVTM and CDR2 ANQGSEA come from the germline V gene. This CDR3 contains 13 residues. The CDR3 nucleotides read TGCAGCGTCTGGGGCAGTTTAACGGAGGGCTACACCTTC. Translating gives CSVWGSLTEGYTF. The full variable domain, completed using reference TRBV29-1 and TRBJ1-2, is SAVISQKPSRDICQRGTSLTIQCQVDSQVTMMFWYRQQPGQSLTLIATANQGSEATYESGFVIDKFPISRPNLTFSTLTVSNMSPEDSSIYLCSVWGSLTEGYTFGSGTRLTVV.

By share of the sample, this clone is medium-sized. One end of the junction varies from germline; a read error may be responsible. The genes are TRBV11-2 and TRBJ2-2; D is unclear. CDR3 length: 14 residues. Germline V lookup: CDR1 SGHAT, CDR2 FQNNGV. CDR3 residues: CATSKSSVAGELFF. The CDR3 coding sequence is TGTGCCACCAGCAAGTCCTCGGTAGCCGGGGAGCTGTTTTTT.

V is TRBV5-6 and J is TRBJ1-1; a weak D match, TRBD1 (6 bases). This CDR3 spans 15 amino acids. Germline V gene data show CDR1 as SGHDT and CDR2 as YYEEEE. V was shortened by 0 bases and J by 1 base, with 10 bases between the two germline ends. The CDR3 nucleotides read TGTGCCAGCAGCTTGGTGCGGACAGAGAACACTGAAGCTTTCTTT. Protein product: CASSLVRTENTEAFF.

This chain connects TRBV19 to TRBJ2-1, with 7 bases identical to TRBD2. The CDR3 runs to 15 residues. V lost 4 bases and J lost 6; bases outside the gene matches: 9. Looked up from germline, CDR1 is LNHDA and CDR2 is SQIVND (reference sequence). CDR3 nucleotides: TGTGCCAGTAGTAAGGGACTAAGATTGGGCAATGAGCAGTTCTTC. It translates to CASSKGLRLGNEQFF.

The chain is built from TRBV5-1 and TRBJ1-2, with D perhaps TRBD1 (5 bases). The CDR3 covers 14 residues. The V gene's germline CDR1 is SGHRS and CDR2 YFSETQ. The germline V and J ends were trimmed by 6 bases and 4 bases, with 16 bases remaining between them. CDR3 region: CASTQPGGVYGYTF. The CDR3 DNA reads as TGCGCCAGCACCCAACCCGGGGGAGTCTATGGCTACACCTTC.

The chain joins TRBV11-3 to TRBJ2-1, with 11 bases lining up with TRBD2. V lost 5 bases to trimming and J lost 7 bases; unmatched junction nucleotides: 4. The CDR3 has 14 amino acids. CDR1 is SGHNT, CDR2 YENEEA, per germline. The CDR3 region has the DNA TGTGCCAGCAGCCCCTGGACTAGCGGGAATGAGCAGTTCTTC. It specifies CASSPWTSGNEQFF.

The gene calls are TRBV30 and TRBJ1-6; 9 nucleotides match TRBD1. Germline assignment: CDR1 GTSNPN and CDR2 SVGIG (reference sequence). This CDR3 is built from 13 residues. The junction had 2 bases not matched to a gene; V was cut back by 1 base and J by 10 bases. CDR3 nucleotide sequence: TGTGCCTGGAGTGGGACAGGGGAATCACCCCTCCACTTT. The encoded protein is CAWSGTGESPLHF.

This CDR3 reads CASSIGDTDHGYTF. The CDR3 DNA reads TGTGCCAGTAGTATAGGCGACACCGACCATGGCTACACCTTC. The chain couples TRBV19 to TRBJ1-2; D uncertain. Germline V gene data show CDR1 as LNHDA and CDR2 as SQIVND (reference sequence). Trimming pared 1 base from V and 6 bases from J, leaving 12 bases between. The CDR3 is made up of 14 amino acids.

This chain uses TRBV19 with TRBJ1-5; tentatively, D is TRBD1 (6 bases). CDR1 and CDR2 (germline): LNHDA, SQIVND (reference sequence). V was clipped by 1 base and J by 3 bases, with 13 bases between them. This CDR3 is built from 16 residues. Here the CDR3 reads CASSIAFRDTNQPQHF. DNA of the CDR3: TGTGCCAGTAGTATAGCATTCCGGGACACCAATCAGCCCCAGCATTTT. Using reference TRBV19 and TRBJ1-5 for the parts outside the CDR3, the full variable domain is DGGITQSPKYLFRKEGQNVTLSCEQNLNHDAMYWYRQDPGQGLRLIYYSQIVNDFQKGDIAEGYSVSREKKESFPLTVTSAQKNPTAFYLCASSIAFRDTNQPQHFGDGTRLSIL.

This chain joins TRBV4-1 and TRBJ1-4, with 8 bases aligning to TRBD1. CDR3 length equals 15 residues. V shed 0 bases, J shed 5 bases, and the junction held 2 bases outside the gene matches. Germline assignment: CDR1 MGHRA and CDR2 YSYEKL. CDR3 in DNA: TGCGCCAGCAGCCAAGAGGACAGGGTGAATGAAAAACTGTTTTTT. The encoded protein is CASSQEDRVNEKLFF.

The chain has TRBV7-9 and TRBJ2-1, with 9 bases aligning to TRBD1. Germline V gene lookup returns CDR1 SEHNR and CDR2 FQNEAQ (reference sequence). V trimming: 4 bases; J trimming: 1 base; junction bases outside the gene matches: 2. The CDR3 runs 15 residues. CDR3 bases: TGTGCCAGCAGCTCGACAGGGGGATCCTACAATGAGCAGTTCTTC. It codes for CASSSTGGSYNEQFF.

The gene calls are TRBV4-1 and TRBJ2-5; tentative D call: TRBD1 (5 bases). The CDR3 spans 15 residues. V was clipped by 6 bases and J by 3 bases, with 17 bases between them. In germline, CDR1 is MGHRA, CDR2 YSYEKL. The CDR3 DNA is TGCGCCAGCAGTCAAAGGGAAGGGGCGGAAGAGACCCAGTACTTC. It specifies CASSQREGAEETQYF.

The chain is built from TRBV12-3 or TRBV12-4 and TRBJ1-1; 7 bases line up with TRBD1. The V gene end was trimmed by 6 bases and the J gene end by 7 bases; junction bases not matched to a gene: 8. This CDR3 region has 13 residues. CDR3 sequence (DNA): TGTGCCAGCAGCGGGGACAGCGCCATTGAAGCTTTCTTT. Translation gives CASSGDSAIEAFF.